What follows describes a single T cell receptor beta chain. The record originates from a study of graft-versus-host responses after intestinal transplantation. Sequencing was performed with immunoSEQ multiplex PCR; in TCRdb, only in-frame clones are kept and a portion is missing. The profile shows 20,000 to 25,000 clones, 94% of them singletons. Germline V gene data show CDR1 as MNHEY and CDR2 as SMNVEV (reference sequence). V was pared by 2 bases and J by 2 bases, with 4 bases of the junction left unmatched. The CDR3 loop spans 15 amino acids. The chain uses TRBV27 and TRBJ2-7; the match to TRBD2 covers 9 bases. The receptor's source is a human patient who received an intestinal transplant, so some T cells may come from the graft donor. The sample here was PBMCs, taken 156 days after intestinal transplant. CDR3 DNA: TGTGCCAGCAGTTTACTAGCGGGGATTCCCTACGAGCAGTACTTC. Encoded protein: CASSLLAGIPYEQYF.